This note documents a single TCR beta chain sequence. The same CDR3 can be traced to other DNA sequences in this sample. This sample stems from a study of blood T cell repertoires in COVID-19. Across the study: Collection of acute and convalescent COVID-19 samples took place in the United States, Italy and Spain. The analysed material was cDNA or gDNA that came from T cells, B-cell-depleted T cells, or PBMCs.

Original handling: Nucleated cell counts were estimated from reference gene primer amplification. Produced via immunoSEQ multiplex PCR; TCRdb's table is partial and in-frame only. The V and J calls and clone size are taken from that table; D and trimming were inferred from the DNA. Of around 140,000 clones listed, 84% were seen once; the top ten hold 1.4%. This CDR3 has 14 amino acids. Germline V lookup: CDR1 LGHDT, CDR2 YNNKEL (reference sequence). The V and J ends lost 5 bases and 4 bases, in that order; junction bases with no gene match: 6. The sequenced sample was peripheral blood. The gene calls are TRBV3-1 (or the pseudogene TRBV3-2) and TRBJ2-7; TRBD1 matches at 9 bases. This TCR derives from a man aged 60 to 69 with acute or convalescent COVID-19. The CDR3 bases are TGTGCCAGCAGCTCTCCGGGACAGGGATACGAGCAGTACTTC. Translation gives CASSSPGQGYEQYF.